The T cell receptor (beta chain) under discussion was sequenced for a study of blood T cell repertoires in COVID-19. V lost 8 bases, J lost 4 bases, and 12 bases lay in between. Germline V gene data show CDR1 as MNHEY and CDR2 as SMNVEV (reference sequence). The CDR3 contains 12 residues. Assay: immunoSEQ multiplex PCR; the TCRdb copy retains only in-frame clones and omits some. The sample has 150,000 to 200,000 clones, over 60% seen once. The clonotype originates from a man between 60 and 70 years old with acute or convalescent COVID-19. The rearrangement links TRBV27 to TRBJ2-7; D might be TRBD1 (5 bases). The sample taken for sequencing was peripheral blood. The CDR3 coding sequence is TGTGCCAGCGGACATCTTCCTTACGAGCAGTACTTC. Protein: CASGHLPYEQYF.